The 22 T cell receptor beta chains presented below share a single source sample, sequenced in a study of CD8 T cells in Susac syndrome. cDNA came from around 0.5 to 1 ug RNA primed by random hexamers. TCRdb fed the immunoSEQ multiplex PCR reads into MiXCR, producing one record per CDR3 protein. In the table there are 70,000 or so distinct CDR3 sequences, around 93% of which are singletons. Sequencing was performed on CD8+ T cells from PBMCs. The source of these receptors is a human donor in good health.

This chain joins TRBV11-2 and TRBJ2-6; perhaps TRBD2 as D (5 bases). The CDR3 contains 18 residues. The ends were cut back, 2 bases at V and 0 bases at J, with 14 bases in the middle. Germline CDR1 and CDR2: SGHAT and FQNNGV. In DNA, the CDR3 is TGTGCCAGCAGCTTATACGCGGGCCCGGTCTCTGGGGCCAACGTCCTGACTTTC. It encodes CASSLYAGPVSGANVLTF.

There are a few counts of this clonotype. This sequence joins TRBV6-2 or TRBV6-3 and TRBJ2-3; D could derive from TRBD1 or TRBD2 (6 bases each). Between the trimmed V and J ends, which lost 4 bases and 2 bases, there was a span of 13 bases. The germline V gene encodes CDR1 MNHEY and CDR2 SVGEGT. The CDR3 runs 15 residues. CDR3 nucleotides: TGTGCCAGCAGTTCCACCCCGGGGGCCACAGATACGCAGTATTTT. This sequence encodes CASSSTPGATDTQYF.

The chain employs TRBV30 and TRBJ1-1; tentatively, D is TRBD1 (6 bases). CDR3 length equals 13 residues. Germline V gene sequence: CDR1 GTSNPN, CDR2 SVGIG (reference sequence). V lost 0 bases and J 3 bases, leaving 8 bases between the germline ends. The CDR3 region is CAWSVWTDTEAFF. The CDR3 DNA reads TGTGCCTGGAGTGTATGGACAGACACTGAAGCTTTCTTT.

The chain is built from TRBV7-9 and TRBJ1-5, with TRBD1 identical over 7 bases. The germline V gene encodes CDR1 SEHNR and CDR2 FQNEAQ (reference sequence). This CDR3 is 15 amino acids long. Trimming removed 5 bases from V and 8 bases from J; junction bases left unmatched: 12. The DNA for the CDR3 is TGTGCCAGCAGCGCCGGGACAGTGCAGGTGGAGCCCCAGCATTTT. Its protein product is CASSAGTVQVEPQHF.

This chain links TRBV6-5 with TRBJ1-1; 7 nucleotides agree with TRBD1. Germline loops: CDR1 MNHEY, CDR2 SVGAGI. There are 16 residues in the CDR3. Unmatched junction bases numbered 7, after V lost 2 bases and J lost 1 base. The CDR3 DNA reads as TGTGCCAGCAGTTACGGGCAGGGGACAGCGAACACTGAAGCTTTCTTT. Protein product: CASSYGQGTANTEAFF.

The gene calls are TRBV28 and TRBJ2-5; D is ambiguous. The CDR3 has 10 residues. Germline V gene data show CDR1 as MDHEN and CDR2 as SYDVKM. Trimming took off 5 bases at V and 11 bases at J, with 9 bases between the two ends. CDR3 loop: CASSRVEQYF. For the CDR3, the DNA is TGTGCCAGCAGTCGGGTTGAACAGTACTTC. Drawing the rest from reference TRBV28 and TRBJ2-5, the complete variable domain is DVKVTQSSRYLVKRTGEKVFLECVQDMDHENMFWYRQDPGLGLRLIYFSYDVKMKEKGDIPEGYSVSREKKERFSLILESASTNQTSMYLCASSRVEQYFGPGTRLLVL.

The gene calls are TRBV6-5 and TRBJ2-3, with 12 bases aligning to TRBD2. The CDR3 consists of 16 residues. Per the germline V gene, CDR1 is MNHEY and CDR2 is SVGAGI. V was pared by 0 bases and J by 4 bases, with 2 bases of the junction left unmatched. The CDR3, as DNA: TGTGCCAGCAGTTACTCGACTAGCGGGGGTTCAGATACGCAGTATTTT. It specifies CASSYSTSGGSDTQYF.

As DNA, the CDR3 is TGTGCCAGCAGTCCTACAGGGGGTCTCTTCATGAACACTGAAGCTTTCTTT. Translation: CASSPTGGLFMNTEAFF. This chain joins TRBV27 and TRBJ1-1; the match to TRBD1 covers 8 bases. The CDR3 has 17 amino acids. V was pared by 5 bases and J by 0 bases, with 11 bases of the junction left unmatched. CDR1 is MNHEY and CDR2 is SMNVEV in the germline V gene (reference sequence).

The V call is TRBV24-1, the J call TRBJ1-5; weak D call: TRBD1 (5 bases). CDR1 and CDR2 from the germline V gene are KGHDR and SFDVKD. The CDR3 consists of 15 residues. V gave up 2 bases and J gave up 7 bases, with 14 bases separating them. The DNA for the CDR3 is TGTGCCACCAGTGATTCAGCAGGGAGCCGACAGCCCCAGCATTTT. Its protein product is CATSDSAGSRQPQHF.

This rearrangement joins TRBV9 to TRBJ1-2, with D unclear. The CDR3 runs to 14 residues. Germline V gene data show CDR1 as SGDLS and CDR2 as YYNGEE. V gave up 4 bases and J gave up 3 bases, with 13 bases separating them. The CDR3 DNA reads TGTGCCAGCAGCAGATGGGAGGAGGACTATGGCTACACCTTC. It is translated as CASSRWEEDYGYTF.

There are a few counts of this clonotype. The J gene is TRBJ1-5, the V gene TRBV6-5, with TRBD1 as a possible D gene (5 bases). From germline, CDR1 is MNHEY and CDR2 SVGAGI. Deletions cut 7 bases from V and 4 bases from J, with 11 bases between. This CDR3 contains 13 residues. CDR3 DNA sequence: TGTGCCAGCACCACAGGCCCAAATCAGCCCCAGCATTTT. This sequence encodes CASTTGPNQPQHF.

This clonotype was seen once. The chain joins TRBV30 to TRBJ2-2, with D hard to call. Per the germline V gene, CDR1 is GTSNPN and CDR2 is SVGIG (reference sequence). V lost 5 bases and J 4 bases, leaving 8 bases between the germline ends. This CDR3 region has 12 residues. The CDR3 DNA reads as TGTGCCTGGGCAGACATCACCGGGGAGCTGTTTTTT. It codes for CAWADITGELFF.

This chain links TRBV10-3 with TRBJ2-3; 15 nucleotides align to TRBD2. The germline V gene encodes CDR1 ENHRY and CDR2 SYGVKD. The CDR3 totals 18 residues. The V gene end was trimmed by 0 bases and the J gene end by 3 bases; junction bases not matched to a gene: 4. The CDR3 sequence is CAISESGLAGGPTDTQYF. The DNA for the CDR3 is TGTGCCATCAGTGAGTCAGGACTAGCGGGGGGGCCAACAGATACGCAGTATTTT.

The rearrangement joins TRBV29-1 to TRBJ2-1; 7 bases agree with TRBD2. Germline V CDR1 and CDR2: SQVTM, ANQGSEA. The V and J ends lost 6 bases and 5 bases, in that order; junction bases with no gene match: 10. This CDR3 comprises 14 residues. The CDR3 loop is CSVERRGDHNEQFF. CDR3 DNA sequence: TGCAGCGTCGAGCGCCGGGGGGACCACAATGAGCAGTTCTTC.

The chain uses TRBV23-1 and TRBJ1-6, with TRBD1 matching 7 bases. TRBV23-1 is classed as an ORF, of uncertain function. The V gene end was trimmed by 2 bases and the J gene end by 8 bases; junction bases not matched to a gene: 9. The CDR3 consists of 16 residues. The CDR3 coding sequence is TGCGCCAGCAGTCAAGACGGACAGGTCGCACATTCACCCCTCCACTTT. Its translation: CASSQDGQVAHSPLHF.

The chain is built from TRBV7-6 and TRBJ2-6, with a tentative D call TRBD1 (6 bases). Germline V lookup: CDR1 SGHVS, CDR2 FNYEAQ. V lost 0 bases, J lost 0 bases, and 24 bases lay in between. This CDR3 has 22 residues. CDR3 amino acids: CASSLARHTDSPPDSGANVLTF. The CDR3, as DNA: TGTGCCAGCAGCTTAGCGCGACATACGGACAGCCCCCCGGACTCTGGGGCCAACGTCCTGACTTTC.

The V and J genes are TRBV28 and TRBJ1-2, with TRBD1 matching over 7 bases. The length of the CDR3 is 14 residues. The germline gives CDR1 MDHEN, CDR2 SYDVKM. V lost 5 bases to trimming and J lost 2 bases; unmatched junction nucleotides: 5. The CDR3 sequence: CASSLRQGNYGYTF. The CDR3 DNA is TGTGCCAGCAGTCTTCGACAGGGAAACTATGGCTACACCTTC.

The J gene is TRBJ1-1, the V gene TRBV4-1, with D possibly TRBD1 on 5 matching bases. The V gene's germline CDR1 is MGHRA and CDR2 YSYEKL. The germline V and J ends were trimmed by 2 bases and 6 bases, with 16 bases remaining between them. The CDR3 contains 15 residues. Here the CDR3 DNA reads TGCGCCAGCAGCCAACAAGGCGGGGGGAGGCCTGAAGCTTTCTTT. Protein sequence: CASSQQGGGRPEAFF.

The chain joins TRBV10-3 to TRBJ2-3; a weak D match, TRBD2 (5 bases). Trimming removed 5 bases at V and 6 bases at J, with 6 bases between. Germline V gene sequence: CDR1 ENHRY, CDR2 SYGVKD. CDR3 length: 11 residues. The CDR3 loop is CAISSGDTQYF. CDR3 DNA: TGTGCCATCAGTTCGGGGGATACGCAGTATTTT.

The chain links TRBV11-2 to TRBJ2-7; D remains ambiguous. Germline V lookup: CDR1 SGHAT, CDR2 FQNNGV. This CDR3 has 16 residues. V was pared by 3 bases and J by 0 bases, with 15 bases between. The CDR3 loop reads CASSFPVDGGSYEQYF. The CDR3 DNA follows: TGTGCCAGCAGCTTTCCGGTCGACGGTGGCTCCTACGAGCAGTACTTC.

The chain recombines TRBV20-1 with TRBJ1-1; D perhaps matches TRBD1 (5 bases). The V gene lost 0 bases and the J gene lost 1 base, with 15 bases spanning the gap. Looked up from germline, CDR1 is DFQATT and CDR2 is SNEGSKA (reference sequence). The CDR3 runs 16 residues. The CDR3 region has the DNA TGCAGTGCTAGAGATAACGCGGGGCAGACGAACACTGAAGCTTTCTTT. This sequence encodes CSARDNAGQTNTEAFF.

In DNA form, the CDR3 reads TGTGCCAGCAGCATAGTAAAGCGGGGGCCCCAGCATTTT. Translating it yields CASSIVKRGPQHF. V gene TRBV28 combines with J gene TRBJ1-5, with D hard to call. This CDR3 has 13 residues. Per germline, CDR1 MDHEN and CDR2 SYDVKM. V was trimmed by 6 bases and J by 9 bases, leaving 15 bases between them.